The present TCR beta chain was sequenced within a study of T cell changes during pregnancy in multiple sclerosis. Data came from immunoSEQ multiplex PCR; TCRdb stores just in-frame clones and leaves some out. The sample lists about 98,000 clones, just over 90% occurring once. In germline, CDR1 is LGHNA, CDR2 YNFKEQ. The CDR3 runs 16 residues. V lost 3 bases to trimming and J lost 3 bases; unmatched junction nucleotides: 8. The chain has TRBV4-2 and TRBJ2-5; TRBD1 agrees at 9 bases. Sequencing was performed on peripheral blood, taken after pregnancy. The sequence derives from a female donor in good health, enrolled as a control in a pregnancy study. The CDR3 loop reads CASSQGTRTGEETQYF. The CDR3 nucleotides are TGTGCCAGCAGCCAGGGGACGCGGACAGGGGAAGAGACCCAGTACTTC.